This passage covers 8 T cell receptor beta chains from one sample sequenced in a study of identical twins. In TCRdb, the 5' RACE reads were re-called with MiXCR into one record per CDR3 protein. This repertoire shows approximately 690,000 distinct CDR3 sequences, approximately 6.1% found once; its top ten account for 1.5% to 2%. The sample was naive T cells sorted from blood. These receptor sequences come from a man younger than 30 in good health.

The rearrangement joins TRBV6-2 or TRBV6-3 to TRBJ2-2; TRBD1 aligns across 9 bases. Germline V gene data show CDR1 as MNHEY and CDR2 as SVGEGT. This CDR3 is 15 amino acids long. V gave up 7 bases and J gave up 6 bases; unmatched junction bases: 9. This CDR3 is CASTGPGQGPGELFF. CDR3 nucleotide sequence: TGTGCCAGCACCGGACCGGGACAGGGTCCCGGGGAGCTGTTTTTT.

This clonotype was counted many times. The chain couples TRBV20-1 to TRBJ2-1; tentative D call: TRBD1 (6 bases). The ends were cut back, 4 bases at V and 7 bases at J, with 20 bases in the middle. The CDR3 consists of 15 residues. Germline V CDR1 and CDR2: DFQATT, SNEGSKA (reference sequence). This chain's CDR3 is CSANEGVGQLNEQFF. CDR3 DNA: TGCAGTGCTAATGAGGGGGTAGGGCAGCTGAATGAGCAGTTCTTC.

This clonotype showed up just a few times. V gene TRBV3-1 combines with J gene TRBJ2-3; no reliable D call. The CDR3 sequence is 15 residues long. Germline CDR1 is LGHDT and CDR2 is YNNKEL (reference sequence). Trimming cost V 1 base and J 6 bases, with 14 bases left between them. The CDR3 reads CASSQVHTETDTQYF. CDR3 nucleotides: TGTGCCAGCAGCCAAGTTCATACTGAAACGGATACGCAGTATTTT.

This clonotype was found a few times. The chain has TRBV5-1 and TRBJ2-3; a possible D gene is TRBD1 (5 bases). From germline, CDR1 is SGHRS and CDR2 YFSETQ. V gave up 4 bases and J gave up 0 bases, with 18 bases separating them. The CDR3 has 17 amino acids. CDR3: CASSPTSPGQSTDTQYF. In DNA form, the CDR3 reads TGCGCCAGCAGCCCTACTTCACCCGGACAAAGCACAGATACGCAGTATTTT.

This clonotype has ten or more counts. The J gene is TRBJ2-3, the V gene TRBV14, with unresolved D. The CDR3 has 14 residues. V was trimmed by 7 bases and J by 0 bases, leaving 11 bases between them. The germline CDR1 and CDR2 sequences are SGHDN and FVKESK. DNA for the CDR3: TGTGCCAGCAACCCGGGCCATAGCACAGATACGCAGTATTTT. Translated: CASNPGHSTDTQYF.

Many counts were recorded for this clonotype. The rearrangement links TRBV20-1 to TRBJ2-4, with a weak D call TRBD2 (5 bases). Germline values: CDR1 DFQATT, CDR2 SNEGSKA (reference sequence). The CDR3 loop spans 13 amino acids. Trimming pared 7 bases from V and 1 base from J, leaving 11 bases between. In DNA form, the CDR3 reads TGCAGTGTCGGGGTCAGGGCCAAAAACATTCAGTACTTC. This translates into CSVGVRAKNIQYF.

Details on this clonotype: A much larger clone sits a single nucleotide away, making a read error possible. The CDR3 is CASSIWTASRAGELFF. The CDR3 coding sequence is TGTGCCAGCAGCATCTGGACGGCGTCCAGGGCCGGGGAGCTGTTTTTT. V usage is TRBV12-3 or TRBV12-4 and J usage is TRBJ2-2; tentative D call: TRBD1 (5 bases). The CDR3 consists of 16 residues. Trimming took 6 bases from V and 6 from J, leaving 20 bases between them.

This clonotype was found a few times. V usage is TRBV28 and J usage is TRBJ2-1, with TRBD2 identical over 10 bases. The ends lost 8 bases at V and 8 bases at J; junction bases unmatched: 18. This CDR3 is built from 17 residues. Germline CDR1 MDHEN, CDR2 SYDVKM. The CDR3 sequence is CASGGTYAASGSYEQFF. The CDR3 coding sequence is TGTGCCAGCGGGGGGACTTACGCGGCTAGCGGGAGCTATGAGCAGTTCTTC. Filled out from reference TRBV28 and TRBJ2-1, the complete variable domain reads DVKVTQSSRYLVKRTGEKVFLECVQDMDHENMFWYRQDPGLGLRLIYFSYDVKMKEKGDIPEGYSVSREKKERFSLILESASTNQTSMYLCASGGTYAASGSYEQFFGPGTRLTVL.